The clone carrying this T cell receptor beta chain was observed at least ten times. No antigen is known for it. The source of the sample is a study of regulatory T cells in long-lasting Graves disease. Overall study findings and caveats: Because few samples were included, accuracy may have been lower.

The CDR3 has 14 residues. The V gene end was trimmed by 3 bases and the J gene end by 2 bases; junction bases not matched to a gene: 4. The germline gives CDR1 MDHEN, CDR2 SYDVKM. This sample's time point: persistent/refractory GD, antithyroid drugs over 5 years with positive TRAb. PBMC RNA was the source of the TCR library. Investigators prepared the TCR beta libraries by applying iRepertoire HTBI primers and Arm-PCR of CDR3 regions. Using its own MiXCR run on the multiplex PCR reads, TCRdb lists one record per CDR3 protein. This table has more than 300,000 distinct CDR3 sequences, more than 20% appearing once.

Sequencing used peripheral blood mononuclear cells (PBMCs), obtained when the disease was refractory, from a patient treated with antithyroid drugs. The TCR was taken from a woman aged 40-49 years with Graves disease. The J gene is TRBJ2-7, the V gene TRBV28; 7 bases align to TRBD1. CDR3 residues: CASSFWDSPYEQYF. CDR3 nucleotides: TGTGCCAGCAGTTTTTGGGACAGTCCCTACGAGCAGTACTTC.